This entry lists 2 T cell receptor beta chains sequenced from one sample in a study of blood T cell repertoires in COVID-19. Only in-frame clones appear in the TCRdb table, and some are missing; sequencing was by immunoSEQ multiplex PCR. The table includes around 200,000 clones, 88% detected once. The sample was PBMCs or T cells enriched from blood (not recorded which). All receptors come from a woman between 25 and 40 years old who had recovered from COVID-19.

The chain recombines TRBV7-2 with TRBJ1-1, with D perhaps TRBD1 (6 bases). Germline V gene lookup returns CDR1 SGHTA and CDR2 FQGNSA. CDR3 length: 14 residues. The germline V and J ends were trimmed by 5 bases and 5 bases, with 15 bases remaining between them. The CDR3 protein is CASSPQQGKTEAFF. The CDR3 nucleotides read TGTGCCAGCAGCCCCCAACAGGGTAAGACTGAAGCTTTCTTT.

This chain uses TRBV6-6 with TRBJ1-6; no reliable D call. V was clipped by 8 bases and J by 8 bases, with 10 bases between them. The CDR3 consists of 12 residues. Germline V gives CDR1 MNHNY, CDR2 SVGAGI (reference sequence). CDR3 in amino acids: CASFVGDSPLHF. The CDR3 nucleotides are TGTGCCAGCTTTGTGGGCGATTCACCCCTCCACTTT.